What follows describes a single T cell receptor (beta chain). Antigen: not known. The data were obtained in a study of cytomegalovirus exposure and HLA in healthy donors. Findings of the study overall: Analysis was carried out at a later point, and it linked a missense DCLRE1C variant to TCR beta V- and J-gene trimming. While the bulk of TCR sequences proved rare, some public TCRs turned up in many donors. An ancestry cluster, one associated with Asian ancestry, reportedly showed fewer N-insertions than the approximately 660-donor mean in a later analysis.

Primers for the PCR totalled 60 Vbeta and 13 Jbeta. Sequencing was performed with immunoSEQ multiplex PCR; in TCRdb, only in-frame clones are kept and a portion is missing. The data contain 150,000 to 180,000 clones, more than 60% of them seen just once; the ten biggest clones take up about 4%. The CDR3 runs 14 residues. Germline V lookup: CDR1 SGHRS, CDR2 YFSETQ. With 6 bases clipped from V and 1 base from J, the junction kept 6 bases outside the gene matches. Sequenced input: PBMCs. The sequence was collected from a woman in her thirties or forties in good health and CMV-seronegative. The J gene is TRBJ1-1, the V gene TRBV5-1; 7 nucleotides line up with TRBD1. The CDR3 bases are TGCGCCAGCACCCGGGACAGTAGGAACACTGAAGCTTTCTTT. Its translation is CASTRDSRNTEAFF.